The source of this TCR beta chain is a study of metastatic and nonmetastatic thyroid tumors. Study in general: From malignant and benign thyroid patients, repertoires in blood and in tumor or nodule tissue were compared.

Regarding the study as a whole: Reportedly, malignant thyroid tumors had significantly higher TCR beta diversity than benign nodules, in blood and tumor.

This CDR3 has 15 amino acids. The germline V and J ends were trimmed by 0 bases and 6 bases, with 16 bases remaining between them. Germline loops: CDR1 SGDLS, CDR2 YYNGEE. Original analysis: The authors used CDR3 differences across clinicopathological groups to build a distant-metastasis classifier for papillary thyroid cancer. TCRdb called clones again from the PCR reads with MiXCR. The V and J calls were determined by TCRdb, not by the authors. The sample has more than 9,000 clones, about 33% seen once. This clone has more than one count but fewer than ten. Its specificity is unknown. Patients had received no treatment of any kind before thyroid surgery.

The sequence came from a female donor with papillary thyroid cancer or a benign thyroid nodule (not recorded which). Some clones in this sample may be carry-over from other donors' samples. The sample comprised adjacent normal tissue. V usage is TRBV9 and J usage is TRBJ2-7; weak D call: TRBD2 (6 bases). CDR3 protein: CASSVEGSGESEQYF. For the CDR3, the DNA is TGTGCCAGCAGCGTAGAAGGTAGCGGCGAAAGCGAGCAGTACTTC. Based on the CDR3 plus reference TRBV9 and TRBJ2-7, the full variable domain is DSGVTQTPKHLITATGQRVTLRCSPRSGDLSVYWYQQSLDQGLQFLIQYYNGEERAKGNILERFSAQQFPDLHSELNLSSLELGDSALYFCASSVEGSGESEQYFGPGTRLTVT.